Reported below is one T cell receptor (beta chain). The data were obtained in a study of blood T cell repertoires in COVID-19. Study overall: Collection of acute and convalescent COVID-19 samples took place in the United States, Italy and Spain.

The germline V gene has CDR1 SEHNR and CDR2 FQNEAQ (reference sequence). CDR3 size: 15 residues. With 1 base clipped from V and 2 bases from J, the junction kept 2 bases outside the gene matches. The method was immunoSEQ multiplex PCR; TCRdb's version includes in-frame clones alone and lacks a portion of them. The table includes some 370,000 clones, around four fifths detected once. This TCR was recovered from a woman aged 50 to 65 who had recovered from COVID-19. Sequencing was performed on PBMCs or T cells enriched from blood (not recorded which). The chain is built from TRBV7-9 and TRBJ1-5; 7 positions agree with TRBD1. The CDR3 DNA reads TGTGCCAGCAGCTTAGGTACAGGGGGCAATCAGCCCCAGCATTTT. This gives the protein CASSLGTGGNQPQHF.